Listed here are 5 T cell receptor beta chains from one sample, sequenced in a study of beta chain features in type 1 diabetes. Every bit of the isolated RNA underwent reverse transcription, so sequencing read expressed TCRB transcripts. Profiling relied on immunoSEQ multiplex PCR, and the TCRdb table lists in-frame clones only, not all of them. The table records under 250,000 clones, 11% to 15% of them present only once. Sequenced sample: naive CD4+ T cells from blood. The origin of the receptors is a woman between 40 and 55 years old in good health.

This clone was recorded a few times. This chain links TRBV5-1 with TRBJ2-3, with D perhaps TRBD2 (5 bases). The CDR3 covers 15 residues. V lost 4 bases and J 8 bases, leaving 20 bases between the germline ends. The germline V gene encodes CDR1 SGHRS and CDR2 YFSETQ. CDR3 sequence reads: CASSQTRPAGPTQYF. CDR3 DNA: TGCGCCAGCAGCCAAACCCGACCCGCGGGTCCTACGCAGTATTTT.

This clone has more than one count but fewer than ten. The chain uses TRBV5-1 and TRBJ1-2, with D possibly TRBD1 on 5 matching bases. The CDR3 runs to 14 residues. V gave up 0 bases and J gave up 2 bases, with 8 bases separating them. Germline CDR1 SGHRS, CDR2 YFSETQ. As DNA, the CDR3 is TGCGCCAGCAGCTTGGCGGACATCAACTATGGCTACACCTTC. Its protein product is CASSLADINYGYTF.

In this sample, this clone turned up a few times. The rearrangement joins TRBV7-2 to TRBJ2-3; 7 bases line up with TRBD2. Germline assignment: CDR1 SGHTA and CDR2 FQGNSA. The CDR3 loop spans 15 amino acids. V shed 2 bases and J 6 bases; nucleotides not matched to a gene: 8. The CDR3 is CASSLLGGDWDTQYF. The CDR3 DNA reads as TGTGCCAGCAGCTTATTGGGGGGGGACTGGGATACGCAGTATTTT.

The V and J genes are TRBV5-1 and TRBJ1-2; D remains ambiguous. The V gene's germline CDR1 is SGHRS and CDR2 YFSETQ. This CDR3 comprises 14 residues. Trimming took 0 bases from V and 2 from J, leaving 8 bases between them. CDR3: CASSLGDGNYGYTF. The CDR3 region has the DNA TGCGCCAGCAGCTTGGGAGACGGGAACTATGGCTACACCTTC.

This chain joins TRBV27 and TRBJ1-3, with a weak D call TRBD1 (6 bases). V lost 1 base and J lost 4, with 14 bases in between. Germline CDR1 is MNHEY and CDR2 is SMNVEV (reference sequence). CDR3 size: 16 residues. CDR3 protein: CASSLYGGQLGNTIYF. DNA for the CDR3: TGTGCCAGCAGTTTATACGGTGGACAGCTAGGAAACACCATATATTTT.